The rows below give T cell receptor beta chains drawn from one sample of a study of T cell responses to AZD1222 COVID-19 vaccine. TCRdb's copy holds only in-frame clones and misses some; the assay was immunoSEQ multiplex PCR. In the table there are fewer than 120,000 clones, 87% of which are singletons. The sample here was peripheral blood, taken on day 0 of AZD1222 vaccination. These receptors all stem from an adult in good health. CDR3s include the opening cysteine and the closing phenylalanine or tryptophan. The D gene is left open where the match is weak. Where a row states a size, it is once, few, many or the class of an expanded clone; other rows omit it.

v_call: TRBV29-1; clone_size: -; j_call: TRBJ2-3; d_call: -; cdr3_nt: TGCAGCGTTGATACGGCGGGAGATACGCAGTATTTT; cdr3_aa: CSVDTAGDTQYF
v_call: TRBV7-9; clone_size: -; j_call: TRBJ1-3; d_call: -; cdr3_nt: TGTGCCAGCAGCTTTACAGGAAACACCATATATTTT; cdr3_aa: CASSFTGNTIYF
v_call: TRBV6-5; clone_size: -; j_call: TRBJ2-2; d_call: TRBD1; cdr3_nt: TGTGCCAGCAGTCTCGCAGGGGGATCCGGGGAGCTGTTTTTT; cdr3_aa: CASSLAGGSGELFF
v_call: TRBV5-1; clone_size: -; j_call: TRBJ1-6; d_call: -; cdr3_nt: TGCGCCAGCAGCTTGGGGACCTTTTCGGGGAATTCACCCCTCCACTTT; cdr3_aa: CASSLGTFSGNSPLHF
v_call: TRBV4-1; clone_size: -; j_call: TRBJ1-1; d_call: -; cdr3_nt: TGCGCCAGCAGCCTAAGCTCAAACTTGAACACTGAAGCTTTCTTT; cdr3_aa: CASSLSSNLNTEAFF
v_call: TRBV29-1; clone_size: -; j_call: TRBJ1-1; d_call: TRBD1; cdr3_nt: TGCAGCGTCACGACAGGGCCGAACACTGAAGCTTTCTTT; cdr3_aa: CSVTTGPNTEAFF
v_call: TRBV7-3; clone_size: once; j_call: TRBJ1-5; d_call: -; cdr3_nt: TGTGCCAGCAGCTACGACGGCAATCAGCCCCAGCATTTT; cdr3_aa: CASSYDGNQPQHF
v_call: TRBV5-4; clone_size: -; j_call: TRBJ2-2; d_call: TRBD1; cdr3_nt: TGTGCCAGCAGCTCCGGGACAGTTAACACCGGGGAGCTGTTTTTT; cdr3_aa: CASSSGTVNTGELFF
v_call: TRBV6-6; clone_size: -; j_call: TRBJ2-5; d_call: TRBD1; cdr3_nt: TGTGCCAGCAGTTACGGACAGGGGCCCCTAGAAGAGACCCAGTACTTC; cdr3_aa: CASSYGQGPLEETQYF
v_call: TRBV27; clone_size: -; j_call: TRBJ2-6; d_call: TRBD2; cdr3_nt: TGTGCCAGTCGGGGGGTCTCTGGGGCCAACGTCCTGACTTTC; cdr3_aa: CASRGVSGANVLTF
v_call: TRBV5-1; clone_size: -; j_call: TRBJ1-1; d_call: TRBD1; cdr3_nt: TGCGCCAGCAGCCCCCCGGGACAGTCAGGCACTGAAGCTTTCTTT; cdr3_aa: CASSPPGQSGTEAFF
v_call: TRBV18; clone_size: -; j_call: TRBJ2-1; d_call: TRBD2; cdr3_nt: TGTGCCAGCTCGGACAAACTAGCGGGAGTCGACAATGAGCAGTTCTTC; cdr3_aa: CASSDKLAGVDNEQFF
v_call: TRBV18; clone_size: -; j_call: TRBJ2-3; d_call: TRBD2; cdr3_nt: TGTGCCAGCTCACCCAGCGGGGGACGCATAGCAGATACGCAGTATTTT; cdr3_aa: CASSPSGGRIADTQYF
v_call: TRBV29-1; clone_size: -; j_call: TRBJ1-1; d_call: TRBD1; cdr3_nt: TGCAGCGTTGAGGACAGGGCGGACACTGAAGCTTTCTTT; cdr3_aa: CSVEDRADTEAFF
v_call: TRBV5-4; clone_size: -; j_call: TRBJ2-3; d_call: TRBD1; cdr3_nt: TGTGCCACCTCCTCCGGGACAGGATGGGATACGCAGTATTTT; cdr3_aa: CATSSGTGWDTQYF
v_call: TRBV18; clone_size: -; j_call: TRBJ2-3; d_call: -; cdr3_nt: TGTGCCAGCTCACCACCGGAGACTAGGGATACGCAGTATTTT; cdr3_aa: CASSPPETRDTQYF